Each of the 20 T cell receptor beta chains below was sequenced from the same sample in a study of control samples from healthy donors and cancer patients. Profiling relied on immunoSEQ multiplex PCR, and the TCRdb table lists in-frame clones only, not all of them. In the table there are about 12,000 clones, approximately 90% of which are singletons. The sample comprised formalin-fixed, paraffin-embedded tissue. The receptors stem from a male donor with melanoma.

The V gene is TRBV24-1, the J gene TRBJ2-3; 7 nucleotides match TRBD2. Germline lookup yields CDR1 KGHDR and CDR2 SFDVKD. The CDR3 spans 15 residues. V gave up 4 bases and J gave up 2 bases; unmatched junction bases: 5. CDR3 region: CATSEASGLTDTQYF. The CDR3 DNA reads TGTGCCACCAGTGAGGCTAGCGGACTCACAGATACGCAGTATTTT.

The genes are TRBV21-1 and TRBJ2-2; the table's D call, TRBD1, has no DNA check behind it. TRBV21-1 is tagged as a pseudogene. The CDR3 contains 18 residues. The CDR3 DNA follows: TGTGCCAGCAGCACAGCCCAGACAGGCGCTACGAACACCGGGGAGCTGTTTTTT. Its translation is CASSTAQTGATNTGELFF.

The CDR3 is CASTPRGAQETQYF. CDR3 nucleotides: TGCGCCAGCACCCCGCGAGGGGCGCAAGAGACCCAGTACTTC. J is TRBJ2-5 and V is TRBV5-1; possibly TRBD1 or TRBD2 for D (5 bases each). This CDR3 spans 14 amino acids. V lost 6 bases to trimming and J lost 2 bases, with 14 bases between them. Germline loops: CDR1 SGHRS, CDR2 YFSETQ.

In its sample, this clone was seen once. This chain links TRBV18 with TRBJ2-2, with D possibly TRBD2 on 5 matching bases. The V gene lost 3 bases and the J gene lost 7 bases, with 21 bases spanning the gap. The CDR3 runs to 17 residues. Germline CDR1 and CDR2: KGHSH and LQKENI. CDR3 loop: CASSPPNMDFTRGELFF. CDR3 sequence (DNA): TGTGCCAGCTCACCGCCCAATATGGACTTTACCCGCGGGGAGCTGTTTTTT.

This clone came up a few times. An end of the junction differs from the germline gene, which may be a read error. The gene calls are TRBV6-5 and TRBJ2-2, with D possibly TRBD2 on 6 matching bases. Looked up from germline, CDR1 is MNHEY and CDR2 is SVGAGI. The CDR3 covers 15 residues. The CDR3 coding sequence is TGTGCCAGCAGTTACTCAGAGGCCCTCCGCGGGGTGCTGTTTTTT. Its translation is CASSYSEALRGVLFF.

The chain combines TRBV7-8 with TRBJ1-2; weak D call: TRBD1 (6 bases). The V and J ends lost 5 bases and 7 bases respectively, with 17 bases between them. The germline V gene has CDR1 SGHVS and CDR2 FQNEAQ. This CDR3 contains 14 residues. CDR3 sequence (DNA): TGTGCCAGCAGCCGCGGGGGCCTTCAAGGTGGCTACACCTTC. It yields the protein CASSRGGLQGGYTF.

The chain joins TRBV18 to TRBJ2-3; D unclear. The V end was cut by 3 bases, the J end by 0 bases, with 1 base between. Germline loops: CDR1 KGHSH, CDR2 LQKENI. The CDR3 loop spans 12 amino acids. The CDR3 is CASSPSTDTQYF. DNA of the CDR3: TGTGCCAGCTCACCTAGCACAGATACGCAGTATTTT.

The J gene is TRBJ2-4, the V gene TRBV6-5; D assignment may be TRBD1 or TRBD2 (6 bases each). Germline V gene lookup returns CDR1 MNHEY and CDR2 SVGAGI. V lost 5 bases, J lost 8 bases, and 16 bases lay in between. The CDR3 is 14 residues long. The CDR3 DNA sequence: TGTGCCAGCAGTAACCGACAGGAGGGGGACATTCAGTACTTC. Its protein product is CASSNRQEGDIQYF.

The CDR3 spells CASSPEVGGSYGYTF. The CDR3 DNA sequence: TGTGCCAGCAGCCCGGAGGTGGGGGGCAGCTATGGCTACACCTTC. V and J are TRBV11-3 and TRBJ1-2, with D possibly TRBD1 on 6 matching bases. The germline V gene has CDR1 SGHNT and CDR2 YENEEA. CDR3 size: 15 residues. V was pared by 5 bases and J by 4 bases, with 17 bases between.

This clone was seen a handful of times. The CDR3 loop is CASSERGVPNNEQFF. The CDR3 DNA sequence: TGTGCCAGCAGTGAGCGGGGTGTCCCGAACAATGAGCAGTTCTTC. This chain joins TRBV2 and TRBJ2-1; the D gene is possibly TRBD2 (6 bases). The germline V and J ends were trimmed by 3 bases and 5 bases, with 14 bases remaining between them. CDR3 length: 15 residues. Germline CDR1 is SNHLY and CDR2 is FYNNEI.

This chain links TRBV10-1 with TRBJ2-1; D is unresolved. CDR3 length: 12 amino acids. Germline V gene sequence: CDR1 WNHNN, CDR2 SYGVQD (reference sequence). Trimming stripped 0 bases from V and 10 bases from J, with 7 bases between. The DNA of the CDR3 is TGCGCCAGCAGTGAGTCATTCGGCGAGCAGTTCTTC. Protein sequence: CASSESFGEQFF.

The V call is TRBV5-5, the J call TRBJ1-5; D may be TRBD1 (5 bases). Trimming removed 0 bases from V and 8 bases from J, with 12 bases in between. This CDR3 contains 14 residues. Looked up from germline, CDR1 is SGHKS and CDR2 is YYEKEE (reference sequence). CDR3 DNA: TGTGCCAGCAGCTTGGAAGGGGCCGCCGAGCCCCAGCATTTT. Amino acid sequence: CASSLEGAAEPQHF.

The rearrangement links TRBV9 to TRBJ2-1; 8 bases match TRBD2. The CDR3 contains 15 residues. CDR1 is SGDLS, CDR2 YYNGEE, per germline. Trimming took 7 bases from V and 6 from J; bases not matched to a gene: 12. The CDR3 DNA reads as TGTGCCAGCCGCCCGGGAGCGGGAGTAAGCAATGAGCAGTTCTTC. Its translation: CASRPGAGVSNEQFF.

CDR3 protein: CASWEREGQFF. CDR3 bases: TGTGCCAGCTGGGAACGGGAGGGGCAGTTCTTC. The chain carries TRBV6-5 and TRBJ2-1; 8 nucleotides match TRBD2. J gave up 12 bases and V 8 bases, and 6 bases lay outside the gene matches. The CDR3 runs 11 residues. Germline assignment: CDR1 MNHEY and CDR2 SVGAGI.

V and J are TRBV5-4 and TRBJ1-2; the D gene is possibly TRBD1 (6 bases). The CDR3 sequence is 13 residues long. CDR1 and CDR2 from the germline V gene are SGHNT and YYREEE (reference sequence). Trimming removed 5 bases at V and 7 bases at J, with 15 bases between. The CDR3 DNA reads TGTGCCAGCAGACTCGGACAGAAAGCTGGCTACACCTTC. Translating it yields CASRLGQKAGYTF.

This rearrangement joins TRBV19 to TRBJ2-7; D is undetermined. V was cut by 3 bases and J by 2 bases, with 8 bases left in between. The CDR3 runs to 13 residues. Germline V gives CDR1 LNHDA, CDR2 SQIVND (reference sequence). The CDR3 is CASSIGLAYEQYF. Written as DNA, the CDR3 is TGTGCCAGTAGTATTGGGCTAGCCTACGAGCAGTACTTC.

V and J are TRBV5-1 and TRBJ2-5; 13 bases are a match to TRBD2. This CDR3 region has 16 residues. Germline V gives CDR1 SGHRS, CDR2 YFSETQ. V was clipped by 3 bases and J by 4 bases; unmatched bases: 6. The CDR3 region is CASSWRTSGSPETQYF. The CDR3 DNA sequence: TGCGCCAGCAGCTGGAGGACTAGCGGGAGCCCAGAGACCCAGTACTTC.

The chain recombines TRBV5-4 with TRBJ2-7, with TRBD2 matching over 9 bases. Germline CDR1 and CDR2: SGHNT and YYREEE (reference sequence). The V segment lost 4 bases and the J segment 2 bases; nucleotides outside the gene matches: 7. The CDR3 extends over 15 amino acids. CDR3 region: CASSLTGTSPYEQYF. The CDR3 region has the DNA TGTGCCAGCAGCCTGACCGGGACTAGCCCCTACGAGCAGTACTTC. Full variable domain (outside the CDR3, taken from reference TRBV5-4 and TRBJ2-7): ETGVTQSPTHLIKTRGQQVTLRCSSQSGHNTVSWYQQALGQGPQFIFQYYREEENGRGNFPPRFSGLQFPNYSSELNVNALELDDSALYLCASSLTGTSPYEQYFGPGTRLTVT.

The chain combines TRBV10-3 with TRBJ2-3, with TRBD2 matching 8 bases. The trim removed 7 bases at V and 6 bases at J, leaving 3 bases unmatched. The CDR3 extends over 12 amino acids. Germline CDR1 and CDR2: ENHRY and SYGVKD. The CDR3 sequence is CAINSGGDTQYF. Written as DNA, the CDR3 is TGTGCCATCAACTCGGGAGGGGATACGCAGTATTTT.

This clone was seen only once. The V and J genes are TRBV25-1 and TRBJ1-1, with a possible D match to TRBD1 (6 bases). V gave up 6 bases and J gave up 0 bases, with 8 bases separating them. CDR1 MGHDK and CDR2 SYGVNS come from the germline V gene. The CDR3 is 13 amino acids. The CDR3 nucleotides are TGTGCCAGCAGCTGGACAGTGAACACTGAAGCTTTCTTT. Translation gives CASSWTVNTEAFF. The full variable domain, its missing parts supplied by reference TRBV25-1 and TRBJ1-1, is EADIYQTPRYLVIGTGKKITLECSQTMGHDKMYWYQQDPGMELHLIHYSYGVNSTEKGDLSSESTVSRIRTEHFPLTLESARPSHTSQYLCASSWTVNTEAFFGQGTRLTVV.